This T cell receptor beta chain was sequenced for a study of vaccination and CD4 T cells after COVID-19. Whole-study context: Collection of post-vaccine samples followed dose two by a median approximately 69 days, spanning a range of 14 to 241. The control cultures got either a CEFX pool, an HIV-1 Nef pool, or no peptide at all.

Treatment denoted: roughly 10-day PBMC culture with coronavirus spike peptide pools or control peptides (ViraFEST assay). With respect to this clonotype: No antigen is known for it.

The study sequenced cultured CD4+ T cell DNA using the Oncomine TCR Beta short-read assay. It was from cultured CD4+ T cells that genomic DNA was extracted. TCRdb reanalysed the PCR reads using MiXCR and keeps one entry per CDR3 protein. The table has some 4,400 distinct CDR3 sequences, about 31% seen once. V lost 7 bases, J lost 5 bases, and 7 bases stayed unmatched. The CDR3 contains 13 residues. Germline CDR1 and CDR2: LGHNT and FRNRAP. Sequenced: CD4+ T cells from blood, cultured in vitro. The rearrangement uses TRBV12-5 and TRBJ1-2; TRBD1 matches 7 bases. This clonotype was sampled from a human donor who had recovered from COVID-19. The CDR3 loop is CASVRDSGYGYTF. CDR3 in DNA: TGTGCTAGTGTAAGGGACAGTGGTTATGGCTACACCTTC. Supplemented by reference TRBV12-5 and TRBJ1-2, the full variable domain reads DARVTQTPRHKVTEMGQEVTMRCQPILGHNTVFWYRQTMMQGLELLAYFRNRAPLDDSGMPKDRFSAEMPDATLATLKIQPSEPRDSAVYFCASVRDSGYGYTFGSGTRLTVV.